A single T cell receptor beta chain is shown here with its context. Antigen specificity is unknown. UMIs were added to TCR cDNA along with a universal primer site when it was made by 5'RACE template switching. TCRdb re-called the 5' RACE reads through MiXCR, storing one row per CDR3 protein. The table shows 620,000 or so distinct CDR3 sequences, with around an eighth occurring only once. This record belongs to a study of T cells after yellow fever vaccination. Per germline, CDR1 LGHDT and CDR2 YNNKEL (reference sequence). The CDR3 is 15 amino acids. Between the trimmed V and J ends, which lost 3 bases and 2 bases, there was a span of 11 bases. Study-level points and caveats: Any FACS-sorted repertoire could hold abundant clonotypes that contaminate it from the bulk population. A weaker but faster secondary response was observed, peaking on day 5 versus 15.

The chain uses TRBV3-1 and TRBJ2-1; no clear D. The input for sequencing was PBMCs, taken on the day of the yellow fever booster vaccination. This TCR was sampled from a man aged 25 to 40 who received the YFV17D yellow fever vaccine. The CDR3 here is CASSQLNHAYNEQFF. CDR3 coding DNA: TGTGCCAGCAGCCAGCTTAACCACGCCTACAATGAGCAGTTCTTC.